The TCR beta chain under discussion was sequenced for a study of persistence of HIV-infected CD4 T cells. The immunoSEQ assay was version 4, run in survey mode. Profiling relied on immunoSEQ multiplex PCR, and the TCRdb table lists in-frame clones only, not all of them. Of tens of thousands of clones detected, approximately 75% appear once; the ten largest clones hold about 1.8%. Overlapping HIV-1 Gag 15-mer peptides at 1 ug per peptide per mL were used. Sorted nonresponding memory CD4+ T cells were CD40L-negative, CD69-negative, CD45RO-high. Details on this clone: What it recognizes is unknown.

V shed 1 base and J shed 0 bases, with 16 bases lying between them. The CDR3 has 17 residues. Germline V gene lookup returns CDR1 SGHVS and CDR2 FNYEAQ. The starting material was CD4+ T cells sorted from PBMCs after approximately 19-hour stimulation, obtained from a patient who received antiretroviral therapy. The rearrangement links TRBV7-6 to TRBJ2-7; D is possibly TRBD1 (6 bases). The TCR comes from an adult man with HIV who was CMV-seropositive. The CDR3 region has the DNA TGTGCCAGCAGCTTAGAGCCCCCCCGGGACAACTCCTACGAGCAGTACTTC. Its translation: CASSLEPPRDNSYEQYF.